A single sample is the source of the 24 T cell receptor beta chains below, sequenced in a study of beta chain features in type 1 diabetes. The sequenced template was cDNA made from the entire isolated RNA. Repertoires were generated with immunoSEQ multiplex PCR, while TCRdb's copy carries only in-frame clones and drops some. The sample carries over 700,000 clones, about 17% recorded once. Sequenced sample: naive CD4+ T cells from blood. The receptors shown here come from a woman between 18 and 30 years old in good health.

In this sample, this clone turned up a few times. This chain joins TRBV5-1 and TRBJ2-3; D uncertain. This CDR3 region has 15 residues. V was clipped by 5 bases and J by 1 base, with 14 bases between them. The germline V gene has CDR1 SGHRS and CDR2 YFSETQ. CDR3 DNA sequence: TGCGCCAGCAGGTTGATGGCGACCGGCACAGATACGCAGTATTTT. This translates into CASRLMATGTDTQYF. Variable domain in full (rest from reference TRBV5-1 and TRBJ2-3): KAGVTQTPRYLIKTRGQQVTLSCSPISGHRSVSWYQQTPGQGLQFLFEYFSETQRNKGNFPGRFSGRQFSNSRSEMNVSTLELGDSALYLCASRLMATGTDTQYFGPGTRLTVL.

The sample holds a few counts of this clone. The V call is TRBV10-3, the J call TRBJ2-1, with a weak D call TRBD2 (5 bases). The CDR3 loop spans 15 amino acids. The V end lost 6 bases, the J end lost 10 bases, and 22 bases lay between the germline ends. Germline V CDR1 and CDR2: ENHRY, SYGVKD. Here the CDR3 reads CAISGLPTVSGEQFF. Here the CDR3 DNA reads TGTGCCATCAGCGGACTCCCGACGGTCTCTGGGGAGCAGTTCTTC.

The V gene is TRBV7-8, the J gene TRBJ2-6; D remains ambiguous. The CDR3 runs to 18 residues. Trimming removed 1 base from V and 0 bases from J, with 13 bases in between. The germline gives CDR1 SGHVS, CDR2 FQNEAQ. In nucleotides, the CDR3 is TGTGCCAGCAGCTTAGTAGGACCCTTATTCTCTGGGGCCAACGTCCTGACTTTC. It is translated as CASSLVGPLFSGANVLTF.

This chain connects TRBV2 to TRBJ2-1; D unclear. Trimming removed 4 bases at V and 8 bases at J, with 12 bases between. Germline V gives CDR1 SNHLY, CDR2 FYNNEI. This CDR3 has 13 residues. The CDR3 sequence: CASSAGRIDEQFF. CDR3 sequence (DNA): TGTGCCAGCAGTGCGGGCAGAATCGATGAGCAGTTCTTC.

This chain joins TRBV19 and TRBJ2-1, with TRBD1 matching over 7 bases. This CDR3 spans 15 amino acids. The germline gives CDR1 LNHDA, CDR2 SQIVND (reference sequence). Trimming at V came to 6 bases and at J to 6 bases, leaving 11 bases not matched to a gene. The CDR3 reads CASRDRDRTFNEQFF. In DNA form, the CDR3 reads TGTGCCAGTAGAGACCGGGACAGAACTTTCAATGAGCAGTTCTTC. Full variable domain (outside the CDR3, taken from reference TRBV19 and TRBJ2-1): DGGITQSPKYLFRKEGQNVTLSCEQNLNHDAMYWYRQDPGQGLRLIYYSQIVNDFQKGDIAEGYSVSREKKESFPLTVTSAQKNPTAFYLCASRDRDRTFNEQFFGPGTRLTVL.

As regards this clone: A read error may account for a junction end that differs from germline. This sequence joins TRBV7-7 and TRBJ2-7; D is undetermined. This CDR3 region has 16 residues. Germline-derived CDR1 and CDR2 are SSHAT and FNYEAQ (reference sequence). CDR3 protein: CASSPRIDSLTDEQYF. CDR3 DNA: TGTGCTAGCAGCCCCCGAATAGATAGTTTGACGGACGAGCAGTACTTC.

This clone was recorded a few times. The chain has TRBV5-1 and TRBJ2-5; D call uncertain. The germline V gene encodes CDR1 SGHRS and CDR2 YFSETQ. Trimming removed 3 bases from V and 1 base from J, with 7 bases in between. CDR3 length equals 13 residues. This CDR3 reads CASSSQVQETQYF. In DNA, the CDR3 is TGCGCCAGCAGCTCCCAGGTCCAAGAGACCCAGTACTTC.

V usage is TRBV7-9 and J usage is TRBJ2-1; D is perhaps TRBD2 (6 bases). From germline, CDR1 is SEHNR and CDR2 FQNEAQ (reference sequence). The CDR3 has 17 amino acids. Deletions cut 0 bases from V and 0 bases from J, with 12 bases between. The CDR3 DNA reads TGTGCCAGCAGCTTAGCGGTGGGGCGGGGCTCCTACAATGAGCAGTTCTTC. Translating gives CASSLAVGRGSYNEQFF.

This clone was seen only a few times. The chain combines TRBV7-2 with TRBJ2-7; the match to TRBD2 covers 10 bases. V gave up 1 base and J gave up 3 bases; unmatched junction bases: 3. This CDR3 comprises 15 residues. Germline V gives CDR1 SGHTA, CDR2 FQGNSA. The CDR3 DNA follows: TGTGCCAGCAGCTTAGGGACTAGCGGAGTCTACGAGCAGTACTTC. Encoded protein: CASSLGTSGVYEQYF.

The CDR3 sequence: CASSIDPAGGLVGGKLFF. The CDR3 region has the DNA TGTGCCAGTAGTATAGATCCTGCGGGAGGCCTCGTCGGTGGAAAACTGTTTTTT. The rearrangement uses TRBV19 and TRBJ1-4; D remains unclear. Germline CDR1 is LNHDA and CDR2 is SQIVND (reference sequence). The CDR3 has 18 residues. The ends were cut back, 0 bases at V and 10 bases at J, with 24 bases in the middle.

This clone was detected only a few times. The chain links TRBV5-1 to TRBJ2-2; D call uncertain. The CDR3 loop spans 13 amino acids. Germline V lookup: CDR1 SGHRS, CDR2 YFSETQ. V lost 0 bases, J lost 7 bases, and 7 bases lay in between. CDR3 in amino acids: CASSLVDGGELFF. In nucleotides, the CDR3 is TGCGCCAGCAGCTTGGTAGACGGCGGGGAGCTGTTTTTT.

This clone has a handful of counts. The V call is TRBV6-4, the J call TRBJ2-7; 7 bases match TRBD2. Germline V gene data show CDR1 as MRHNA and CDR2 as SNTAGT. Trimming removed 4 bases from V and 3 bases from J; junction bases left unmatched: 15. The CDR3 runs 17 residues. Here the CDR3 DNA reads TGTGCCAGCAGTGGACCCTTAGGTTGGACTAGGAGCTACGAGCAGTACTTC. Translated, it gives CASSGPLGWTRSYEQYF.

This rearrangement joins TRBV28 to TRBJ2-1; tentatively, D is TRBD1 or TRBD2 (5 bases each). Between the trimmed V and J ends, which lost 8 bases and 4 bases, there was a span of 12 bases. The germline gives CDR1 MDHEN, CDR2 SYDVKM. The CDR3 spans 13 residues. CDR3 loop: CASGAGLYNEQFF. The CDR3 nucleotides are TGTGCCAGCGGGGCGGGTCTGTACAATGAGCAGTTCTTC.

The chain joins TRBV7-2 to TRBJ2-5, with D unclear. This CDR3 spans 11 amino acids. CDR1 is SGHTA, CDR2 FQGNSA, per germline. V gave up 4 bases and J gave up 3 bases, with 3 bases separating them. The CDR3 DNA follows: TGTGCCAGCAGCTCGAAAGAGACCCAGTACTTC. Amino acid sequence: CASSSKETQYF.

This CDR3 reads CASSIAIQGYNIQYF. In DNA form, the CDR3 reads TGTGCCAGTAGTATAGCCATACAGGGGTACAACATTCAGTACTTC. The chain links TRBV19 to TRBJ2-4; the match to TRBD1 covers 7 bases. CDR3 size: 15 residues. J lost 7 bases, V lost 1 base, and 7 bases had no gene match. The germline gives CDR1 LNHDA, CDR2 SQIVND (reference sequence).

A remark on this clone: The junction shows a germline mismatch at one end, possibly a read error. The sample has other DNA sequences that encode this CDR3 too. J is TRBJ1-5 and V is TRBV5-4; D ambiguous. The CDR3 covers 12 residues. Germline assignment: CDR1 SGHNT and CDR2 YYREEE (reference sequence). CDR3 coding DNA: TGTGCCAGCAGCTTACCAAATCAGCCCCAGCACTTT. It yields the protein CASSLPNQPQHF.

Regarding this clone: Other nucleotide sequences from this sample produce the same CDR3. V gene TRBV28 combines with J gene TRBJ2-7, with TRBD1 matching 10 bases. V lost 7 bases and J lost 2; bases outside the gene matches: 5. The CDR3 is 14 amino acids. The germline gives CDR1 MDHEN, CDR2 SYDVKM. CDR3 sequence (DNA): TGTGCCAGCACTTCCGGGACAGGGGCCTACGAGCAGTACTTC. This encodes CASTSGTGAYEQYF. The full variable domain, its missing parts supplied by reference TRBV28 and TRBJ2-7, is DVKVTQSSRYLVKRTGEKVFLECVQDMDHENMFWYRQDPGLGLRLIYFSYDVKMKEKGDIPEGYSVSREKKERFSLILESASTNQTSMYLCASTSGTGAYEQYFGPGTRLTVT.

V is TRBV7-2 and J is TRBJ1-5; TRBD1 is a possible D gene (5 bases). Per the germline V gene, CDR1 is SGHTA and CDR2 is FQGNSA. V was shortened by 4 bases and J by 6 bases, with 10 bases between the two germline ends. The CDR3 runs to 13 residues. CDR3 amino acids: CASSWGERQPQHF. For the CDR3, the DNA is TGTGCCAGCAGCTGGGGGGAACGTCAGCCCCAGCATTTT.

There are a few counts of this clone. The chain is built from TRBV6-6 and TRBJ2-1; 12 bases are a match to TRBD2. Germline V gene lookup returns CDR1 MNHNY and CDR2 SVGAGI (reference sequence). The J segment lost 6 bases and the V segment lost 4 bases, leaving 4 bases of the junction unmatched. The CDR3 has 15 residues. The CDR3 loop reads CASSSPSGRANEQFF. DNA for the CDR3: TGTGCCAGCAGTTCCCCTAGCGGGAGGGCCAATGAGCAGTTCTTC.

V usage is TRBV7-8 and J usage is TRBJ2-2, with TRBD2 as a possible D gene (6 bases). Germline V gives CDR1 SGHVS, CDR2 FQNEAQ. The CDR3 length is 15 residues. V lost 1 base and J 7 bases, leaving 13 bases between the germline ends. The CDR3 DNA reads TGTGCCAGCAGCTTAGGATCTAGCGTGGTCGGGGAGCTGTTTTTT. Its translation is CASSLGSSVVGELFF.

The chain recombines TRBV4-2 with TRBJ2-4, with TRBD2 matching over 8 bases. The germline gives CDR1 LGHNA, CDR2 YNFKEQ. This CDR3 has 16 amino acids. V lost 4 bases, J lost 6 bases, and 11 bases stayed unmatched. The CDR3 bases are TGTGCCAGCAGCCCCCCTGAGCGGGGGACCCGAAACATTCAGTACTTC. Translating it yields CASSPPERGTRNIQYF.

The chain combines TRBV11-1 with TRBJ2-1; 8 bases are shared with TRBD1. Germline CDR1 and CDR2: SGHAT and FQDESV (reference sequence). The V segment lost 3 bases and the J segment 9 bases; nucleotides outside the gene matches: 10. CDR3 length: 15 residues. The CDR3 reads CASSFEKAGGVEQFF. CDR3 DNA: TGTGCCAGCAGCTTCGAGAAAGCAGGGGGCGTTGAGCAGTTCTTC.

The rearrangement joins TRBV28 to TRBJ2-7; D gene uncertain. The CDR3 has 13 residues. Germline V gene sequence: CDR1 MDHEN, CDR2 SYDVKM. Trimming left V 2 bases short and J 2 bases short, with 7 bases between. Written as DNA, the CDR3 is TGTGCCAGCAGTTTAGACATCCCCTACGAGCAGTACTTC. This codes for CASSLDIPYEQYF.

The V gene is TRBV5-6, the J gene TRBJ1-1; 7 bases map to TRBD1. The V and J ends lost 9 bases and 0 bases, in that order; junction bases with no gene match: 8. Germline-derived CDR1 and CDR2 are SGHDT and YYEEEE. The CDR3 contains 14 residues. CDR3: CATYRQGMNTEAFF. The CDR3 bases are TGTGCCACCTACAGACAGGGCATGAACACTGAAGCTTTCTTT.